Below, one TCR beta chain is given with its context. Its antigen is currently unknown. Trimming left V 1 base short and J 4 bases short, with 10 bases between. The CDR3 spans 14 residues. CDR1 KGHSH and CDR2 LQKENI come from the germline V gene. A multiplex PCR was run with 60 Vbeta primers and 13 Jbeta primers. The assay was immunoSEQ multiplex PCR, and TCRdb's table has in-frame clones only and misses some. The profile covers 150,000 to 200,000 clones, with 60% to 85% appearing a single time and approximately 1.1% taken by the ten largest. This record comes from a study of cytomegalovirus exposure and HLA in healthy donors. Points from the study as a whole: There were 164 TCR beta chains listed as cytomegalovirus-associated. HLA-A and HLA-B allele assignments for most subjects were reportedly predicted accurately using TCR beta sequences. About 87% or about 30% of the time was how often most TCR beta V segments were productive, according to an earlier analysis.

This receptor was identified in a middle-aged woman in good health and CMV-seronegative. The chain links TRBV18 to TRBJ1-2; possibly TRBD1 for D (6 bases). Sequences were obtained from PBMCs. The CDR3: CASSPQGVSYGYTF. In DNA form, the CDR3 reads TGTGCCAGCTCACCACAGGGGGTCAGCTATGGCTACACCTTC.